This TCR beta chain was found in a study of shared clonotypes between healthy human individuals. TCRdb's copy holds only in-frame clones and misses some; the assay was immunoSEQ multiplex PCR. This table has 2 million to 2.5 million clones, just under 95% appearing once. This TCR came from a man aged 18 to 29 in good health. Some clones in this sample may be carry-over from other donors' samples. Sequencing was carried out using naive CD4+ T cells from PBMCs. Indicated subset: CD45RA+ positively selected.

CDR3 residues: CAWSSRRGPYNEQFF. For the CDR3, the DNA is TGTGCCTGGAGTTCCCGGAGGGGACCATACAATGAGCAGTTCTTC. This chain links TRBV30 with TRBJ2-1; D is possibly TRBD2 (6 bases). Trimming removed 2 bases at V and 4 bases at J, with 15 bases between. Germline assignment: CDR1 GTSNPN and CDR2 SVGIG (reference sequence). The CDR3 sequence is 15 residues long.